Following are 27 T cell receptor delta chains from one sample sequenced in a study of DNA immune sequencing with unique molecular identifiers (dated by TCRdb to the early 2020s). Libraries were built with multiplex PCR. Sequenced on an Illumina MiniSeq. Genomic DNA was amplified with a 32-plex assay using primers for all 8 TRDV and 4 TRDJ genes covering the CDR3. During 3 cycles of barcoding PCR, a 12-nucleotide UMI was attached, and a second PCR using Illumina adapter primers followed. Public reads were reanalyzed in TCRdb with CATT, and rows carrying the same DNA were merged afterwards. The sample table contains 2,300 or so delta-chain clones; only one count was recorded for roughly 14% of them. 20% to 25% of the sample is taken by the ten largest. Sequenced input: gamma-delta T cells from PBMCs. These receptors came from a human donor in good health.

With respect to this clone: A far larger clone is a single base away, which makes a read error likely. The chain couples TRDV1 to TRDJ1; the D is unclear. The V and J ends lost 4 bases and 8 bases respectively, with 8 bases between them. Per the germline V gene, CDR1 is TSWWSYY and CDR2 is QGS. The CDR3 runs to 11 residues. The CDR3: CALGGFEKLIF. The CDR3, as DNA: TGTGCTCTTGGGGGGTTCGAAAAACTCATCTTT.

A few counts support this clone. A far larger clone is off by one base, so a read error is likely. This sequence joins TRDV2 and TRDJ3; no firm D call. The V gene's germline CDR1 is GEAIGNYY and CDR2 EKD. The length of the CDR3 is 13 residues. The chain's CDR3 is CACDRINTRQLFF. For the CDR3, the DNA is TGTGCCTGTGACAGGATTAACACCCGACAGTTGTTTTTC.

The sample holds a few counts of this clone. A read error likely explains this, since a far larger clone differs by one base. This specimen includes other DNA sequences encoding the same CDR3. The chain employs TRDV2 and TRDJ1, with 9 bases matching TRDD3. The germline V gene has CDR1 GEAIGNYY and CDR2 EKD. The CDR3 spans 18 residues. CDR3 loop: CACDKLVLGDPYTDKLIF. The DNA of the CDR3 is TGTGCCTGTGACAAACTCGTACTGGGGGACCCGTACACTGATAAACTCATCTTT.

This clone occurred a few times. The TCRdb protein, from a much larger clone, departs from this DNA's translation at residue 7, likely by read error; the protein shown derives from the DNA. This chain connects TRDV2 to TRDJ1, with D unclear. Germline CDR1 is GEAIGNYY and CDR2 is EKD. This CDR3 spans 15 amino acids. V was cut by 0 bases and J by 2 bases, with 12 bases left in between. This CDR3 reads CACDTLRIKTDKLIF. As DNA, the CDR3 is TGTGCCTGTGACACCTTGAGGATTAAAACCGATAAACTCATCTTT.

This clone was recorded a few times. The protein held in TCRdb is that of a much larger clone and does not match this DNA's translation at residue 9, likely because of a read error; the protein shown is translated from the DNA. This chain links TRDV2 with TRDJ1, with a possible D match to TRDD3 (6 bases). This CDR3 has 15 amino acids. Germline V gene data show CDR1 as GEAIGNYY and CDR2 as EKD. The V and J ends lost 0 bases and 4 bases respectively, with 14 bases between them. The CDR3 nucleotides are TGTGCCTGTGACACCGTGGGGGTCCGCAACGATAAACTCATCTTT. Its protein is CACDTVGVRNDKLIF.

Regarding this clone: TCRdb has a much larger clone's protein, which differs at residue 13 from the translation of this DNA, likely because of a read error; what is shown is the protein translated from the DNA. J is TRDJ1 and V is TRDV3; 10 bases align to TRDD3. The CDR3 has 19 amino acids. Germline CDR1 and CDR2: TVYSNPD and GDNSRS (reference sequence). The J segment lost 3 bases and the V segment lost 2 bases, leaving 21 bases of the junction unmatched. The CDR3 DNA reads as TGTGCCTTTCTTGGTCTGGGGGATAATTGGTCTTCCATGCCCGATAAACTCATCTTT. It encodes CAFLGLGDNWSSMPDKLIF.

This clone was recorded a few times. A far larger clone is one nucleotide away, so this likely arose from a read error. The identical CDR3 is also encoded by other nucleotide sequences in the sample. The V call is TRDV2, the J call TRDJ1; 11 bases are shared with TRDD3. Per the germline V gene, CDR1 is GEAIGNYY and CDR2 is EKD. The CDR3 runs to 20 residues. CDR3 nucleotide sequence: TGTGCCTGTGACATCCTTCCGGATAGTACTGGGGGATATCTCACCGATAAACTCATATTT. Translating it yields CACDILPDSTGGYLTDKLIF.

The assigned J gene is TRDJ1, but the V gene is uncalled; no DNA check was done on the table's D call, TRDD3. CDR3 size: 22 residues. CDR3: CACDTVPLGDTETILYTDKLIF. The DNA of the CDR3 is TGTGCCTGTGACACCGTACCTTTGGGGGATACGGAAACCATATTGTACACCGATAAACTCATCTTT.

This clone is large within its sample. Additional DNA sequences in this sample encode the identical CDR3. CDR3 bases: TGTGCCTGTGACACCCTGGGGGAACACACCGATAAACTCATCTTT. Amino acid sequence: CACDTLGEHTDKLIF. The chain is built from TRDV2 and TRDJ1; TRDD3 agrees at 8 bases. The CDR3 length is 15 residues. CDR1 is GEAIGNYY, CDR2 EKD, per germline. V dropped 0 bases and J dropped 0; count of bases not matched to a gene: 2.

On this clone: With only one base between it and a far larger clone, this is likely a read error. No V gene call was produced; the J gene was TRDJ1; the D call in the table, TRDD3, was not verified against the DNA. This CDR3 has 24 residues. In DNA, the CDR3 is TGTGCCTGTGACGGGTTACTGGGGGATACGCGAAACCCCCGTGCCCCTACACGTACCGATAAACTCATCTTT. Translated: CACDGLLGDTRNPRAPTRTDKLIF.

The rearrangement uses TRDV1 and TRDJ1, with TRDD3 matching over 13 bases. As TCRdb names no J gene, one was assigned here on the basis of a DNA match to germline. The CDR3 is 23 amino acids. Germline-derived CDR1 and CDR2 are TSWWSYY and QGS. The trim removed 9 bases at V and 0 bases at J, leaving 28 bases unmatched. CDR3 bases: TGTGCTCTCCCGGCCTTCCCTATTGTACTGGGGGATACGGGGGTCCCGTACACCGATAAACTCATCTTT. It encodes CALPAFPIVLGDTGVPYTDKLIF.

By proportion, this clone is medium-sized. This rearrangement joins TRDV2 to TRDJ1, with 13 bases aligning to TRDD3. The germline V gene encodes CDR1 GEAIGNYY and CDR2 EKD. The V segment lost 3 bases and the J segment 3 bases; nucleotides outside the gene matches: 12. The CDR3 contains 18 residues. The CDR3: CACDAITGGYVSPDKLIF. Written as DNA, the CDR3 is TGTGCCTGTGACGCGATTACTGGGGGATACGTCTCACCCGATAAACTCATCTTT.

This clone showed up just a few times. The protein that TCRdb holds for this DNA derives from a much larger clone and differs from the translated DNA at residue 15, which likely indicates a read error; the protein shown here is translated from the DNA. This chain links TRDV2 with TRDJ1; D may be TRDD3 (6 bases). Per germline, CDR1 GEAIGNYY and CDR2 EKD. The CDR3 has 19 amino acids. CDR3 DNA: TGTGCCTGTGACGCCCTGGGACGGTCCGATACGTTGTACACCGAAAAACTCATCTTT. This translates into CACDALGRSDTLYTEKLIF.

Sample share makes this clone medium-sized. The rearrangement joins TRDV3 to TRDJ3; D might be TRDD3 (6 bases). This CDR3 comprises 21 residues. V lost 2 bases and J lost 0, with 26 bases in between. Germline CDR1 is TVYSNPD and CDR2 is GDNSRS (reference sequence). CDR3 coding DNA: TGTGCCTTTCAGGCCGGGGGAGAAAATTACCAAAACTCCTGGGACACCCGACAGATGTTTTTC. It specifies CAFQAGGENYQNSWDTRQMFF.

The gene calls are TRDV2 and TRDJ1; the D is unclear. Per the germline V gene, CDR1 is GEAIGNYY and CDR2 is EKD. The ends were cut back, 0 bases at V and 3 bases at J, with 31 bases in the middle. This CDR3 spans 21 amino acids. CDR3 loop: CACDTKVRKLFILLNADKLIF. CDR3 bases: TGTGCCTGTGACACCAAGGTGAGGAAGCTATTCATACTACTAAACGCCGATAAACTCATCTTT.

This clone was seen a handful of times. The CDR3 nucleotides read TGTGCCTGTGACACCTTATTTCATAAGACCGATAAACTCATCTTT. Its translation is CACDTLFHKTDKLIF. The chain is built from TRDV2 and TRDJ1; D is undetermined. Germline CDR1 GEAIGNYY, CDR2 EKD. The CDR3 length is 15 residues. V lost 0 bases to trimming and J lost 2 bases, with 12 bases between them.

The sample holds a few counts of this clone. The likely explanation is a read error, given a far larger clone one base away. Other DNA sequences from this sample encode an identical CDR3 as well. The CDR3 DNA reads TGTGCCTGTGACTTACTGGGGACGAACACCGATAAACTCATCTTT. Residues: CACDLLGTNTDKLIF. The chain carries TRDV2 and TRDJ1, with 7 bases identical to TRDD3. The CDR3 extends over 15 amino acids. Germline trimming cut 3 bases from V and 0 bases from J; bases unmatched to any gene: 6. In germline, CDR1 is GEAIGNYY, CDR2 EKD.

By sample share, this clone is medium-sized. The chain is built from TRDV1 and TRDJ1; no clear D gene. The V end lost 8 bases, the J end lost 1 base, and 11 bases lay between the germline ends. The CDR3 totals 13 residues. Germline values: CDR1 TSWWSYY, CDR2 QGS. DNA of the CDR3: TGTGCTCTTCTAGGATGCGGCACCGATAAACTCATCTTT. Translated: CALLGCGTDKLIF.

V gene TRDV1 combines with J gene TRDJ1; 13 bases are a match to TRDD3. TCRdb supplies no J gene; here it was assigned by aligning the nucleotide sequence to germline. The junction had 22 bases not matched to a gene; V was cut back by 6 bases and J by 3 bases. Germline lookup yields CDR1 TSWWSYY and CDR2 QGS. This CDR3 has 21 residues. Written as DNA, the CDR3 is TGTGCTCTTGGAACGGCCTTCCTGTCCATACTGGGGGATACGGGCTCCGATAAACTCATCTTT. Translating gives CALGTAFLSILGDTGSDKLIF.

This rearrangement joins TRDV1 to TRDJ1; 7 bases line up with TRDD2. TCRdb leaves out the J gene; it was filled in here by matching the DNA to germline. The CDR3 sequence is 19 residues long. Trimming at V came to 2 bases and at J to 0 bases, leaving 15 bases not matched to a gene. Germline assignment: CDR1 TSWWSYY and CDR2 QGS. CDR3 amino acids: CALGEFLRLDKEDTDKLIF. In DNA form, the CDR3 reads TGTGCTCTTGGGGAATTCCTACGTCTTGATAAAGAGGACACCGATAAACTCATCTTT.

In its sample, this clone ranks as medium-sized. This chain joins TRDV3 and TRDJ3; 9 bases match TRDD3. The V and J ends lost 2 bases and 0 bases, in that order; junction bases with no gene match: 2. The CDR3 extends over 16 amino acids. In germline, CDR1 is TVYSNPD, CDR2 GDNSRS (reference sequence). DNA for the CDR3: TGTGCCTTTGGGGGATACAGCTCCTGGGACACCCGACAGATGTTTTTC. Translated, it gives CAFGGYSSWDTRQMFF.

This clone was recorded a few times. This is likely an artifact of a read error, given a far larger clone one base away. Within the sample, other DNA sequences also encode this same CDR3. The V and J genes are TRDV2 and TRDJ1, with D perhaps matching TRDD3 (6 bases). Looked up from germline, CDR1 is GEAIGNYY and CDR2 is EKD. CDR3 length equals 15 residues. CDR3 DNA sequence: TGTGCTTGTGACACCGTGGGGGTCAACACCGATAAACTCATCTTT. It translates to CACDTVGVNTDKLIF.

This clone appeared a few times. V is TRDV2 and J is TRDJ2, with TRDD3 matching 7 bases. V dropped 1 base and J dropped 1; count of bases not matched to a gene: 11. CDR1 and CDR2 (germline): GEAIGNYY, EKD. The CDR3 contains 18 residues. CDR3 bases: TGTGCCTGTGACACGCTAGGGGATAGACGGGGTTTGACAGCACAACTCTTCTTT. This encodes CACDTLGDRRGLTAQLFF.

This clone was observed a handful of times. This chain joins TRDV2 and TRDJ1, with TRDD3 matching 8 bases. This CDR3 is built from 14 residues. CDR1 and CDR2 from the germline V gene are GEAIGNYY and EKD. V shed 3 bases and J 2 bases; nucleotides not matched to a gene: 4. CDR3 region: CACDGMGDTDKLIF. In DNA form, the CDR3 reads TGTGCCTGTGACGGAATGGGGGATACCGATAAACTCATCTTT.

This clone is classed as medium-sized. This chain joins TRDV2 and TRDJ1, with TRDD3 matching over 9 bases. This CDR3 spans 19 amino acids. Germline-derived CDR1 and CDR2 are GEAIGNYY and EKD. With V trimmed by 4 bases and J by 3 bases, 20 bases remained unmatched. The CDR3 DNA sequence: TGTGCCTGTGATCGCCTTCAACTGGGGGACCTCGCCGTCCCCGATAAACTCATCTTT. It translates to CACDRLQLGDLAVPDKLIF.

This clone was picked up a small number of times. The translation of this DNA and the TCRdb protein of a much larger clone differ at residue 12, probably owing to a read error; the protein shown here is translated from the DNA. The genes are TRDV2 and TRDJ1, with 12 bases fitting TRDD3. Germline V CDR1 and CDR2: GEAIGNYY, EKD. CDR3 length: 15 amino acids. V lost 0 bases, J lost 11 bases, and 9 bases stayed unmatched. CDR3 nucleotide sequence: TGTGCCTGTGACACCCTTACTGGGGGATACAAGGATCTCATCTTT. The encoded protein is CACDTLTGGYKDLIF.

About this clone: Other nucleotide sequences from this sample produce the same CDR3. The called J gene is TRDJ1, whereas the V gene has no call; the table calls TRDD3, which could not be checked here. The CDR3 runs to 18 residues. CDR3 in amino acids: CALGDPSPGWIYTDKLIF. DNA of the CDR3: TGTGCTCTCGGGGACCCTTCTCCCGGTTGGATCTACACCGATAAACTCATCTTT.